Below are 14 T cell receptor beta chains sequenced from a single sample in a study of T cells in Graves' hyperthyroidism and ophthalmopathy. Researchers took RNA transcripts and amplified the TCR beta CDR3 regions from them. TCR CDR3 underwent first-round RT-PCR with the HTBI primer set. TCRdb passed the multiplex PCR reads through MiXCR, listing each CDR3 protein once. The repertoire has a few hundred thousand distinct CDR3 sequences, under 15% of them found once; the top ten carry about 30%. Input material: blood. The receptors shown here come from a woman aged 25 to 39 with Graves' hyperthyroidism.

This clonotype was seen at least ten times. This chain joins TRBV12-3 or TRBV12-4 and TRBJ1-1; no definite D call. CDR3 length equals 15 residues. V was clipped by 4 bases and J by 4 bases, with 16 bases between them. CDR3: CASSSNSKRFTEAFF. As DNA, the CDR3 is TGTGCCAGCAGTTCAAATTCTAAAAGGTTCACTGAAGCTTTCTTT.

The rearrangement uses TRBV7-8 and TRBJ2-2; TRBD1 might be the D (5 bases). The CDR3 length is 16 residues. Trimming pared 0 bases from V and 1 base from J, leaving 9 bases between. Looked up from germline, CDR1 is SGHVS and CDR2 is FQNEAQ. The CDR3 region is CASSLAGTGNTGELFF. CDR3 DNA sequence: TGTGCCAGCAGCTTAGCAGGTACAGGGAACACCGGGGAGCTGTTTTTT.

V is TRBV6-1 and J is TRBJ2-3; D is unclear. V was pared by 9 bases and J by 4 bases, with 11 bases between. Germline lookup yields CDR1 MNHNS and CDR2 SASEGT. This CDR3 region has 12 residues. Here the CDR3 DNA reads TGTGCCAGTCGCAAGGGATCAGATACGCAGTATTTT. Its translation is CASRKGSDTQYF.

This clonotype was counted ten times or more. The chain carries TRBV7-2 and TRBJ1-1; D is unclear. CDR3 length equals 17 residues. The germline V gene has CDR1 SGHTA and CDR2 FQGNSA. Trimming removed 6 bases at V and 1 base at J, with 21 bases between. The CDR3 DNA sequence: TGTGCCAGCAGGCCCTCCTTGAGGGCGGCGGGGAACACTGAAGCTTTCTTT. Its translation: CASRPSLRAAGNTEAFF.

The V and J genes are TRBV19 and TRBJ1-1; 8 bases match TRBD1. This CDR3 comprises 14 residues. After removal of 4 bases from V and 1 base from J, the junction contained 2 bases not matched to a gene. CDR1 is LNHDA, CDR2 SQIVND, per germline (reference sequence). In DNA form, the CDR3 reads TGTGCCAGTAGTAGGACAGGGTCGAACACTGAAGCTTTCTTT. Translation: CASSRTGSNTEAFF.

There are many counts of this clonotype. V is TRBV28 and J is TRBJ1-4; 12 bases align to TRBD1. Germline V gene sequence: CDR1 MDHEN, CDR2 SYDVKM. The CDR3 length is 15 residues. Losses at the gene ends were 3 bases for V and 7 bases for J; bases not matched to a gene: 3. CDR3 amino acids: CASSFVGQGAEKLFF. The CDR3, as DNA: TGTGCCAGCAGTTTTGTGGGACAGGGGGCTGAAAAACTGTTTTTT. Variable domain in full (rest from reference TRBV28 and TRBJ1-4): DVKVTQSSRYLVKRTGEKVFLECVQDMDHENMFWYRQDPGLGLRLIYFSYDVKMKEKGDIPEGYSVSREKKERFSLILESASTNQTSMYLCASSFVGQGAEKLFFGSGTQLSVL.

The V call is TRBV2, the J call TRBJ2-1; D remains ambiguous. Trimming stripped 7 bases from V and 1 base from J, with 8 bases between. CDR1 is SNHLY, CDR2 FYNNEI, per germline. This CDR3 contains 13 residues. This chain's CDR3 is CASKGGSYNEQFF. The CDR3 DNA follows: TGTGCCAGCAAGGGCGGTTCCTACAATGAGCAGTTCTTC.

The sample holds many counts of this clonotype. This rearrangement joins TRBV2 to TRBJ2-7; tentatively, D is TRBD2 (6 bases). Trimming left V 6 bases short and J 3 bases short, with 15 bases between. The CDR3 has 14 amino acids. Germline values: CDR1 SNHLY, CDR2 FYNNEI. In DNA form, the CDR3 reads TGTGCCAGCAGGGGGTGGCGGGATAACTACGAGCAGTACTTC. Encoded protein: CASRGWRDNYEQYF.

The V and J genes are TRBV2 and TRBJ2-5, with D perhaps assigned TRBD1 or TRBD2 (6 bases each). The CDR3 is made up of 15 amino acids. Germline values: CDR1 SNHLY, CDR2 FYNNEI. Trimming stripped 4 bases from V and 0 bases from J, with 12 bases between. The CDR3 reads CASSVGGRDQETQYF. The CDR3 nucleotides read TGTGCCAGCAGTGTGGGGGGCCGAGACCAAGAGACCCAGTACTTC.

The V gene is TRBV5-1, the J gene TRBJ2-5, with 12 bases lining up with TRBD2. Per germline, CDR1 SGHRS and CDR2 YFSETQ. This CDR3 spans 16 amino acids. Trimming at V came to 4 bases and at J to 4 bases, leaving 8 bases not matched to a gene. This CDR3 is CASSHPGLAGSETQYF. CDR3 bases: TGCGCCAGCAGCCATCCGGGACTAGCGGGCTCAGAGACCCAGTACTTC.

DNA for the CDR3: TGCGCCAGCAGCTTGGCCGGGACAGGAGATGAAAAACTGTTTTTT. Translation: CASSLAGTGDEKLFF. V usage is TRBV5-1 and J usage is TRBJ1-4, with 8 bases aligning to TRBD1. This CDR3 region has 15 residues. Germline V gene sequence: CDR1 SGHRS, CDR2 YFSETQ. V was pared by 0 bases and J by 6 bases, with 4 bases of the junction left unmatched. Variable domain in full (rest from reference TRBV5-1 and TRBJ1-4): KAGVTQTPRYLIKTRGQQVTLSCSPISGHRSVSWYQQTPGQGLQFLFEYFSETQRNKGNFPGRFSGRQFSNSRSEMNVSTLELGDSALYLCASSLAGTGDEKLFFGSGTQLSVL.

This clonotype was counted only a few times. The chain employs TRBV6-1 and TRBJ1-6; 12 bases line up with TRBD1. This CDR3 contains 18 residues. With 5 bases clipped from V and 2 bases from J, the junction kept 7 bases outside the gene matches. CDR1 is MNHNS, CDR2 SASEGT, per germline. The CDR3 here is CASSLPGQGATYNSPLHF. CDR3 DNA sequence: TGTGCCAGCAGTTTACCGGGACAGGGGGCCACCTATAATTCACCCCTCCACTTT.

This clonotype was recorded at least ten times. V and J are TRBV3-1 and TRBJ1-2; TRBD1 agrees at 11 bases. Germline-derived CDR1 and CDR2 are LGHDT and YNNKEL (reference sequence). V dropped 4 bases and J dropped 8; count of bases not matched to a gene: 3. The CDR3 is 13 amino acids. Written as DNA, the CDR3 is TGTGCCAGCAGCCCCCGGACAGGGGGCGGCTACACCTTC. This codes for CASSPRTGGGYTF.

This clonotype was seen at least ten times. As DNA, the CDR3 is TGTGCCAGCAGCTTATCGGCGGTTAGGGCCTACAATGAGCAGTTCTTC. Translated, it gives CASSLSAVRAYNEQFF. The chain employs TRBV7-2 and TRBJ2-1; D not certain. The germline V gene has CDR1 SGHTA and CDR2 FQGNSA. Deletions cut 2 bases from V and 2 bases from J, with 13 bases between. The CDR3 runs 16 residues.